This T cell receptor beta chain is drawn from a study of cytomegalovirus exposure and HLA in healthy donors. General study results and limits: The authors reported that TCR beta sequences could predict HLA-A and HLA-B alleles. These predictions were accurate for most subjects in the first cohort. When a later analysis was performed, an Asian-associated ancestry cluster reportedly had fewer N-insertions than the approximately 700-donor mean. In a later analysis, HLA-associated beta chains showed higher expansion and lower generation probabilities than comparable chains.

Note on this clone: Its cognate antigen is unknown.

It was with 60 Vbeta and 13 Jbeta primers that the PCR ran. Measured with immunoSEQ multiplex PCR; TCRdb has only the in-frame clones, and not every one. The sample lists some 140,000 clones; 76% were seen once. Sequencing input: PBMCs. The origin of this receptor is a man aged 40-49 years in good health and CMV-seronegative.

CDR3 sequence reads: CASSRIRGADYEQFF. The CDR3 DNA sequence: TGTGCCAGCAGCCGAATCAGGGGGGCCGATTATGAGCAGTTCTTC. J is TRBJ2-1 and V is TRBV4-2; a possible D gene is TRBD1 (7 bases). Germline CDR1 is LGHNA and CDR2 is YNFKEQ. The V end was cut by 4 bases, the J end by 8 bases, with 18 bases between. The CDR3 contains 15 residues.